This T cell receptor (beta chain) appears in the sequencing data of a study of blood T cell repertoires in COVID-19. The data were produced by immunoSEQ multiplex PCR, yet TCRdb's version contains in-frame clones alone and is incomplete. The table shows approximately 140,000 clones, with approximately 91% occurring only once. The CDR3 has 14 residues. Germline lookup yields CDR1 KGHSH and CDR2 LQKENI. Trimming removed 6 bases from V and 5 bases from J; junction bases left unmatched: 10. This clonotype was sampled from a man aged 50 to 59 with active or convalescent COVID-19. V gene TRBV18 combines with J gene TRBJ2-7; 7 bases fit TRBD1. The material sequenced was peripheral blood. The CDR3 reads CASSPPAGGHEQYF. DNA for the CDR3: TGTGCCAGCTCCCCTCCGGCAGGGGGACACGAGCAGTACTTC.